This passage covers 30 T cell receptor beta chains from one sample sequenced in a study of blood T cell repertoires in COVID-19. Clones were read by immunoSEQ multiplex PCR, and TCRdb kept only the in-frame ones, dropping some. The repertoire holds under 250,000 clones, 89% seen once, with around 6.9% in the top ten. Input material: peripheral blood. These TCRs come from a man aged 55 to 70 who had recovered from COVID-19.

This chain uses TRBV7-9 with TRBJ1-2; D is undetermined. This CDR3 has 14 amino acids. V was shortened by 4 bases and J by 3 bases, with 12 bases between the two germline ends. Germline V gene lookup returns CDR1 SEHNR and CDR2 FQNEAQ (reference sequence). The CDR3 region is CASSSGGWDYGYTF. CDR3 DNA sequence: TGTGCCAGCAGCTCGGGCGGGTGGGACTATGGCTACACCTTC. The full variable domain, in which reference TRBV7-9 and TRBJ1-2 provide the parts outside the CDR3, is DTGVSQNPRHKITKRGQNVTFRCDPISEHNRLYWYRQTLGQGPEFLTYFQNEAQLEKSRLLSDRFSAERPKGSFSTLEIQRTEQGDSAMYLCASSSGGWDYGYTFGSGTRLTVV.

The chain uses TRBV18 and TRBJ2-7; tentatively, D is TRBD1 (5 bases). V lost 3 bases to trimming and J lost 2 bases, with 11 bases between them. Germline-derived CDR1 and CDR2 are KGHSH and LQKENI. The CDR3 runs to 14 residues. CDR3 sequence: CASSPSRATYEQYF. The CDR3 DNA follows: TGTGCCAGCTCACCCAGCAGGGCCACCTACGAGCAGTACTTC.

The chain couples TRBV18 to TRBJ1-1; maybe TRBD1 (6 bases). Germline loops: CDR1 KGHSH, CDR2 LQKENI. The V gene lost 3 bases and the J gene lost 5 bases, with 16 bases spanning the gap. CDR3 size: 15 residues. CDR3 region: CASSPRQDMGTEAFF. CDR3 DNA: TGTGCCAGCTCACCCAGACAGGATATGGGGACTGAAGCTTTCTTT.

The count of this clone is one. The CDR3: CASSVVVAPYNEQFF. The CDR3 nucleotides read TGTGCCAGTAGCGTGGTAGTAGCGCCCTACAATGAGCAGTTCTTC. This rearrangement joins TRBV19 to TRBJ2-1; perhaps TRBD2 as D (5 bases). Trimming left V 6 bases short and J 2 bases short, with 14 bases between. Germline CDR1 is LNHDA and CDR2 is SQIVND (reference sequence). CDR3 length: 15 amino acids.

The chain combines TRBV5-1 with TRBJ2-3; TRBD2 aligns across 8 bases. Germline CDR1 and CDR2: SGHRS and YFSETQ. This CDR3 comprises 15 residues. Unmatched junction bases numbered 10, after V lost 0 bases and J lost 10 bases. The CDR3 loop is CASSLESGGGSPQYF. In nucleotides, the CDR3 is TGCGCCAGCAGCTTGGAGAGCGGGGGAGGGTCGCCGCAGTATTTT.

The rearrangement uses TRBV5-6 and TRBJ2-2; TRBD1 matches at 8 bases. This CDR3 region has 14 residues. CDR1 is SGHDT and CDR2 is YYEEEE in the germline V gene. V trimming: 3 bases; J trimming: 3 bases; junction bases outside the gene matches: 1. Here the CDR3 reads CASSWTGHTGELFF. CDR3 sequence (DNA): TGTGCCAGCAGCTGGACAGGGCACACCGGGGAGCTGTTTTTT. Full variable domain (missing parts from reference TRBV5-6 and TRBJ2-2): DAGVTQSPTHLIKTRGQQVTLRCSPKSGHDTVSWYQQALGQGPQFIFQYYEEEERQRGNFPDRFSGHQFPNYSSELNVNALLLGDSALYLCASSWTGHTGELFFGEGSRLTVL.

This chain uses TRBV7-2 with TRBJ2-7; 7 bases are a match to TRBD2. Trimming at V came to 2 bases and at J to 3 bases, leaving 10 bases not matched to a gene. Germline-derived CDR1 and CDR2 are SGHTA and FQGNSA. The CDR3 extends over 16 amino acids. The CDR3 sequence: CASSLIGLAAVYEQYF. In DNA, the CDR3 is TGTGCCAGCAGCTTAATAGGGCTAGCGGCGGTCTACGAGCAGTACTTC.

V and J are TRBV6-6 and TRBJ2-3, with 11 positions matching TRBD2. CDR3 length equals 17 residues. From germline, CDR1 is MNHNY and CDR2 SVGAGI (reference sequence). Trimming removed 5 bases from V and 1 base from J; junction bases left unmatched: 8. CDR3 DNA: TGTGCCAGCAGTCCGGTAGCGGGGGGGCTCCGCACAGATACGCAGTATTTT. Translating it yields CASSPVAGGLRTDTQYF.

The chain employs TRBV4-2 and TRBJ2-5; 10 nucleotides align to TRBD2. Germline assignment: CDR1 LGHNA and CDR2 YNFKEQ. This CDR3 comprises 15 residues. Losses at the gene ends were 3 bases for V and 4 bases for J; bases not matched to a gene: 5. CDR3 coding DNA: TGTGCCAGCAGCCAGTTAGCGGGGGGAGGAGAGACCCAGTACTTC. Translation: CASSQLAGGGETQYF.

This chain connects TRBV5-1 to TRBJ1-1; 9 nucleotides line up with TRBD1. The CDR3 loop spans 14 amino acids. V shed 3 bases and J 5 bases; nucleotides not matched to a gene: 5. Per the germline V gene, CDR1 is SGHRS and CDR2 is YFSETQ. CDR3 in DNA: TGCGCCAGCAGCTCGACAGGGGGAAAGACTGAAGCTTTCTTT. Its translation is CASSSTGGKTEAFF.

The rearrangement joins TRBV27 to TRBJ1-5, with D possibly TRBD1 on 5 matching bases. V dropped 3 bases and J dropped 6 bases, with 9 bases sitting between them. The germline gives CDR1 MNHEY, CDR2 SMNVEV (reference sequence). This CDR3 has 13 amino acids. The CDR3 bases are TGTGCCAGCAGTTTTTCAGGGTCTCAGCCCCAGCATTTT. Amino acid sequence: CASSFSGSQPQHF.

The CDR3: CASSSPRGAENSPLHF. For the CDR3, the DNA is TGTGCCAGCAGCTCTCCCCGTGGGGCGGAAAATTCACCCCTCCACTTT. The chain employs TRBV9 and TRBJ1-6; tentative D call: TRBD1 (5 bases). CDR3 length: 16 amino acids. Germline V gene sequence: CDR1 SGDLS, CDR2 YYNGEE. Trimming stripped 4 bases from V and 7 bases from J, with 18 bases between.

The chain recombines TRBV25-1 with TRBJ2-7; 8 nucleotides match TRBD1. Trimming took 6 bases from V and 3 from J; bases not matched to a gene: 7. The CDR3 runs 14 residues. The germline V gene encodes CDR1 MGHDK and CDR2 SYGVNS. The DNA of the CDR3 is TGTGCCAGCAGGGACTCCAGGGGGCACTACGAGCAGTACTTC. This translates into CASRDSRGHYEQYF.

This chain links TRBV27 with TRBJ2-7; 9 nucleotides line up with TRBD2. This CDR3 spans 15 amino acids. The germline gives CDR1 MNHEY, CDR2 SMNVEV (reference sequence). After removal of 6 bases from V and 1 base from J, the junction contained 7 bases not matched to a gene. The chain's CDR3 is CASSLGLAQSYEQYF. The CDR3 nucleotides are TGTGCCAGCAGCCTCGGACTAGCGCAGTCCTACGAGCAGTACTTC.

V and J are TRBV10-3 and TRBJ2-7, with D perhaps TRBD1 (6 bases). The CDR3 runs 14 residues. The germline V and J ends were trimmed by 2 bases and 8 bases, with 16 bases remaining between them. CDR1 ENHRY and CDR2 SYGVKD come from the germline V gene. This CDR3 reads CAISEPRDRSKQYF. The CDR3 coding sequence is TGTGCCATCAGTGAGCCACGAGACAGGAGTAAGCAGTACTTC.

This sequence joins TRBV24-1 and TRBJ2-3; 11 nucleotides align to TRBD1. In germline, CDR1 is KGHDR, CDR2 SFDVKD. J gave up 4 bases and V 4 bases, and 6 bases lay outside the gene matches. This CDR3 region has 16 residues. This CDR3 reads CATSEGTGGAADTQYF. As DNA, the CDR3 is TGTGCCACCAGTGAAGGGACAGGGGGAGCGGCAGATACGCAGTATTTT.

Remarks on this clone: Distinct nucleotide sequences in the sample also encode this CDR3. V and J are TRBV28 and TRBJ1-6; unclear D gene. Germline V gives CDR1 MDHEN, CDR2 SYDVKM. The CDR3 consists of 12 residues. The ends were cut back, 3 bases at V and 6 bases at J, with 3 bases in the middle. CDR3 coding DNA: TGTGCCAGCAGTTTCCGTAATTCACCCCTCCACTTT. Translated, it gives CASSFRNSPLHF.

The chain combines TRBV6-2 or TRBV6-3 with TRBJ2-3; weak D call: TRBD2 (6 bases). In germline, CDR1 is MNHEY, CDR2 SVGEGT. This CDR3 is built from 15 residues. V lost 1 base, J lost 0 bases, and 8 bases lay in between. The chain's CDR3 is CASSYWEDSTDTQYF. CDR3 in DNA: TGTGCCAGCAGTTACTGGGAGGATAGCACAGATACGCAGTATTTT.

CDR3: CASSIDSPRNEQFF. Written as DNA, the CDR3 is TGTGCCAGCTCAATCGACTCCCCTCGGAATGAGCAGTTCTTC. This chain links TRBV18 with TRBJ2-1; D not certain. The CDR3 covers 14 residues. The V end lost 5 bases, the J end lost 7 bases, and 15 bases lay between the germline ends. CDR1 is KGHSH, CDR2 LQKENI, per germline.

This clone turned up a few times. The chain recombines TRBV5-6 with TRBJ2-3; 8 bases are shared with TRBD1. The trim removed 1 base at V and 7 bases at J, leaving 8 bases unmatched. The CDR3 is made up of 15 amino acids. CDR1 and CDR2 (germline): SGHDT, YYEEEE. CDR3 sequence (DNA): TGTGCCAGCAGCTTGTTAGCAGGGGGCCCTCATACGCAGTATTTT. Its translation: CASSLLAGGPHTQYF.

The J gene is TRBJ2-1, the V gene TRBV7-3; 7 nucleotides agree with TRBD1. Germline V CDR1 and CDR2: SGHTA, FQGTGA. After removal of 2 bases from V and 3 bases from J, the junction contained 13 bases not matched to a gene. CDR3 length: 18 residues. The CDR3 reads CASSLFEVAGGNYNEQFF. The CDR3 DNA reads as TGTGCCAGCAGCTTATTTGAGGTGGCAGGGGGAAACTACAATGAGCAGTTCTTC.

This sequence joins TRBV6-2 or TRBV6-3 and TRBJ1-1, with TRBD1 identical over 7 bases. The V segment lost 4 bases and the J segment 0 bases; nucleotides outside the gene matches: 2. The CDR3 length is 14 residues. CDR1 MNHEY and CDR2 SVGEGT come from the germline V gene. CDR3: CASSWGQLNTEAFF. The CDR3 bases are TGTGCCAGCAGTTGGGGACAGCTGAACACTGAAGCTTTCTTT.

The rearrangement joins TRBV15 to TRBJ1-5; maybe TRBD1 (5 bases). The CDR3 is 15 amino acids. The V end lost 3 bases, the J end lost 3 bases, and 12 bases lay between the germline ends. Germline values: CDR1 LNHNV, CDR2 YYDKDF (reference sequence). The CDR3 loop reads CATSRLGRVNQPQHF. The CDR3 bases are TGTGCCACCAGCAGGTTGGGCAGGGTCAATCAGCCCCAGCATTTT.

This rearrangement joins TRBV7-8 to TRBJ2-3; 8 nucleotides match TRBD1. This CDR3 contains 16 residues. The V gene's germline CDR1 is SGHVS and CDR2 FQNEAQ. After removal of 4 bases from V and 1 base from J, the junction contained 7 bases not matched to a gene. The DNA for the CDR3 is TGTGCCAGCAGCTCGAGGACAGGGATTGGCACAGATACGCAGTATTTT. Translating it yields CASSSRTGIGTDTQYF.

This clone is a singleton in its sample. The chain uses TRBV15 and TRBJ2-1; D is perhaps TRBD2 (6 bases). The germline CDR1 and CDR2 sequences are LNHNV and YYDKDF (reference sequence). Trimming pared 6 bases from V and 6 bases from J, leaving 18 bases between. This CDR3 has 15 amino acids. The CDR3 DNA reads TGTGCCACCAGACCAGTTAAGACTAGGATCAATGAGCAGTTCTTC. Translated: CATRPVKTRINEQFF.

V and J are TRBV3-1 (or the pseudogene TRBV3-2) and TRBJ2-3; D is ambiguous. The CDR3 extends over 13 amino acids. Trimming cost V 2 bases and J 4 bases, with 7 bases left between them. Germline CDR1 reads LGHDT; CDR2 reads YNNKEL (reference sequence). The CDR3 protein is CASSQHGPDTQYF. The CDR3 region has the DNA TGTGCCAGCAGCCAACATGGCCCAGATACGCAGTATTTT.

This clone was found a few times. The genes are TRBV10-3 and TRBJ1-3; D ambiguous. The germline V and J ends were trimmed by 7 bases and 0 bases, with 10 bases remaining between them. This CDR3 is built from 14 residues. Germline assignment: CDR1 ENHRY and CDR2 SYGVKD. This CDR3 reads CAINENYSGNTIYF. The CDR3 DNA reads as TGTGCCATCAACGAGAATTACTCTGGAAACACCATATATTTT.

The J gene is TRBJ2-4, the V gene TRBV7-9; 8 bases fit TRBD1. Germline values: CDR1 SEHNR, CDR2 FQNEAQ (reference sequence). V lost 1 base, J lost 2 bases, and 7 bases stayed unmatched. This CDR3 has 17 residues. DNA for the CDR3: TGTGCCAGCAGCTTAGGTATCTGGACAGGGTCCAAAAACATTCAGTACTTC. Translation gives CASSLGIWTGSKNIQYF.

The chain carries TRBV5-8 and TRBJ2-7; the D gene is possibly TRBD1 (6 bases). V dropped 4 bases and J dropped 6 bases, with 14 bases sitting between them. The CDR3 runs 13 residues. The germline V gene has CDR1 SGHTS and CDR2 YDEGEE. The CDR3 sequence: CASSDRGKREQYF. For the CDR3, the DNA is TGTGCCAGCAGCGATAGGGGGAAACGCGAGCAGTACTTC.

The chain combines TRBV2 with TRBJ1-3, with 9 nucleotides matching TRBD1. This CDR3 is 15 amino acids long. Germline CDR1 SNHLY, CDR2 FYNNEI. Trimming took 5 bases from V and 0 from J; bases not matched to a gene: 2. CDR3 region: CASSRDRVSGNTIYF. The CDR3 DNA is TGTGCCAGCAGTCGGGACAGGGTCTCTGGAAACACCATATATTTT. Using reference TRBV2 and TRBJ1-3 for the parts outside the CDR3, the full variable domain is EPEVTQTPSHQVTQMGQEVILRCVPISNHLYFYWYRQILGQKVEFLVSFYNNEISEKSEIFDDQFSVERPDGSNFTLKIRSTKLEDSAMYFCASSRDRVSGNTIYFGEGSWLTVV.